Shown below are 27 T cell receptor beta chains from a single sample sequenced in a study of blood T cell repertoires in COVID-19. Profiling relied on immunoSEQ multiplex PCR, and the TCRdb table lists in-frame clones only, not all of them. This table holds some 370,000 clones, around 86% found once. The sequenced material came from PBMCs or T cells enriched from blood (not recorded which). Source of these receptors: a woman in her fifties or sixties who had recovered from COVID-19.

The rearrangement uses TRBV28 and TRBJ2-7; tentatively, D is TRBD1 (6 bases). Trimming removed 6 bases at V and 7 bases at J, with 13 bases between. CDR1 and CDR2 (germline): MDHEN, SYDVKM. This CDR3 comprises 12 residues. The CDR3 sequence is CASRGRTAEQYF. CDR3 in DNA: TGTGCCAGCAGAGGTCGGACAGCGGAGCAGTACTTC. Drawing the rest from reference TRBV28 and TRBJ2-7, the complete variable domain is DVKVTQSSRYLVKRTGEKVFLECVQDMDHENMFWYRQDPGLGLRLIYFSYDVKMKEKGDIPEGYSVSREKKERFSLILESASTNQTSMYLCASRGRTAEQYFGPGTRLTVT.

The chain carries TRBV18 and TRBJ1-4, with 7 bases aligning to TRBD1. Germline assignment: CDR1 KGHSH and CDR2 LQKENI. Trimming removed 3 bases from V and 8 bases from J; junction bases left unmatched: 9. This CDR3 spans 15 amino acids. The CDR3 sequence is CASSPSLQGVEKLFF. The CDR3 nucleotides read TGTGCCAGCTCACCGTCCCTGCAGGGGGTCGAAAAACTGTTTTTT.

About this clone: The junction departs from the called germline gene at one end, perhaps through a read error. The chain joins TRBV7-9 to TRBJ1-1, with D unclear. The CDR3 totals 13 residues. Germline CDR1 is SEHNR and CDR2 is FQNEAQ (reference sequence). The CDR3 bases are TGTGCCAGCAGCTCGCCGGGCGGGTCCCAGGCCATCTTT. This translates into CASSSPGGSQAIF. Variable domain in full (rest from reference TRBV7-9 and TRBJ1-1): DTGVSQNPRHKITKRGQNVTFRCDPISEHNRLYWYRQTLGQGPEFLTYFQNEAQLEKSRLLSDRFSAERPKGSFSTLEIQRTEQGDSAMYLCASSSPGGSQAIFGQGTRLTVV.

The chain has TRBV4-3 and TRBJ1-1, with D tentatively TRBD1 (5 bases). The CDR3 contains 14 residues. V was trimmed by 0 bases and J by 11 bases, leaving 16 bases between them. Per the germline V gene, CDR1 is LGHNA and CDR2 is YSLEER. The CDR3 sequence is CASSQEAGNRRAFF. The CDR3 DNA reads TGCGCCAGCAGCCAAGAGGCAGGTAACAGGCGGGCTTTCTTT.

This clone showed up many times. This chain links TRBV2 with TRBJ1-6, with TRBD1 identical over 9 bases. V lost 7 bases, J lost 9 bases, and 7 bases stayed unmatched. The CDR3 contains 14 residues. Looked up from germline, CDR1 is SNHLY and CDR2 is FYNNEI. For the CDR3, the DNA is TGTGCCAGCACCGCACGACAGGGGGGTTCACCCCTCCACTTT. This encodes CASTARQGGSPLHF.

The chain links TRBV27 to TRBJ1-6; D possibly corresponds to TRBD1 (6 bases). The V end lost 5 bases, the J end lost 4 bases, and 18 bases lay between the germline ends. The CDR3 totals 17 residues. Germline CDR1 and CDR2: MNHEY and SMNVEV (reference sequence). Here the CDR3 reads CASSPIRQVHYNSPLHF. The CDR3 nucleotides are TGTGCCAGCAGTCCCATACGACAGGTTCATTATAATTCACCCCTCCACTTT.

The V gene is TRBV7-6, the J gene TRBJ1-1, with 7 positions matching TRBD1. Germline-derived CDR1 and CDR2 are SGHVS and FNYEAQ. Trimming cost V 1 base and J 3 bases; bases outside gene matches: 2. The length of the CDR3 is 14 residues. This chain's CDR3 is CASSLGQGYTEAFF. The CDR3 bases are TGTGCCAGCAGCTTAGGACAGGGATACACTGAAGCTTTCTTT.

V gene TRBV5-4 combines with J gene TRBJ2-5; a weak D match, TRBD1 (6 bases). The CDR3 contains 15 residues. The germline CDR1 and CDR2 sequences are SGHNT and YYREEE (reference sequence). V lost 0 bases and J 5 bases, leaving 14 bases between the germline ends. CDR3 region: CASSLDGQTPETQYF. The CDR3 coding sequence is TGTGCCAGCAGCTTGGACGGACAGACTCCTGAGACCCAGTACTTC. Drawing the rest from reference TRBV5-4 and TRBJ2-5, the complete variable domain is ETGVTQSPTHLIKTRGQQVTLRCSSQSGHNTVSWYQQALGQGPQFIFQYYREEENGRGNFPPRFSGLQFPNYSSELNVNALELDDSALYLCASSLDGQTPETQYFGPGTRLLVL.

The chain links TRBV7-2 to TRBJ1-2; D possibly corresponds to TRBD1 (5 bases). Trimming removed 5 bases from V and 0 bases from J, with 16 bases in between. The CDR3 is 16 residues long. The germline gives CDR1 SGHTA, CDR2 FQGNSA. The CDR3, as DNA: TGTGCCAGCAGCGCCTCCCCGTGGACAACTAACTATGGCTACACCTTC. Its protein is CASSASPWTTNYGYTF.

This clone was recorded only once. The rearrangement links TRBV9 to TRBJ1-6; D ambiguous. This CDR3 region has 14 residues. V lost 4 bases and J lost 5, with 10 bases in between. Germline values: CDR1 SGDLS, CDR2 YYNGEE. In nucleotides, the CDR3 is TGTGCCAGCAGCCTTAGCGACAATAATTCACCCCTCCACTTT. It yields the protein CASSLSDNNSPLHF.

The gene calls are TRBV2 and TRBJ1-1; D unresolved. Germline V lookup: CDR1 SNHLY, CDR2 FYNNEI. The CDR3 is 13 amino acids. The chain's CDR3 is CAKHAPGGSEAFF. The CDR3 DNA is TGTGCAAAACATGCCCCGGGTGGATCTGAAGCTTTCTTT.

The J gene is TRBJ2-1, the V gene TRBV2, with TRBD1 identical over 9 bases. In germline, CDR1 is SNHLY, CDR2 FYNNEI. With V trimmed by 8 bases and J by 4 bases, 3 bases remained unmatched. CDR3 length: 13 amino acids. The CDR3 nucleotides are TGTGCCAGCCTGGGACAGGGTTACAATGAGCAGTTCTTC. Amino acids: CASLGQGYNEQFF.

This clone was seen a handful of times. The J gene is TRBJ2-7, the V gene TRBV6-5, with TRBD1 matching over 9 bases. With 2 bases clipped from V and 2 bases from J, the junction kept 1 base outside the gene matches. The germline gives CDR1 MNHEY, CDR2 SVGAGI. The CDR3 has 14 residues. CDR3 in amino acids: CASSYGTGTYEQYF. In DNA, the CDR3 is TGTGCCAGCAGTTACGGGACAGGGACCTACGAGCAGTACTTC.

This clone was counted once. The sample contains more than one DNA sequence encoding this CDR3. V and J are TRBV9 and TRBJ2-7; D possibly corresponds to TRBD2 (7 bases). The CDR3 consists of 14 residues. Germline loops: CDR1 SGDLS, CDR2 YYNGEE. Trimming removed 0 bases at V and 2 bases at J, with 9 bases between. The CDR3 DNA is TGTGCCAGCAGCGTAGGCGGGGGCACCTACGAGCAGTACTTC. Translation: CASSVGGGTYEQYF.

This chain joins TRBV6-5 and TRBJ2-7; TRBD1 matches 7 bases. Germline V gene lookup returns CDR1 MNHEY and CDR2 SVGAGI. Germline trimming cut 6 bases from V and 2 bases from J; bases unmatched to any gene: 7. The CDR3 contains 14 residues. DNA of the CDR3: TGTGCCAGCAGACTTACGGGACAGACCTACGAGCAGTACTTC. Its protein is CASRLTGQTYEQYF.

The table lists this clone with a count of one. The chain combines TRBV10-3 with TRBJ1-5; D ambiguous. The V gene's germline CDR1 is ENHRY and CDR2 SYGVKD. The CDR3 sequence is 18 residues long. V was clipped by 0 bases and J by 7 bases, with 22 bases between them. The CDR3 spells CAISESIEGGVERQPQHF. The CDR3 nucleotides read TGTGCCATCAGTGAGTCGATTGAGGGTGGGGTAGAACGGCAGCCCCAGCATTTT.

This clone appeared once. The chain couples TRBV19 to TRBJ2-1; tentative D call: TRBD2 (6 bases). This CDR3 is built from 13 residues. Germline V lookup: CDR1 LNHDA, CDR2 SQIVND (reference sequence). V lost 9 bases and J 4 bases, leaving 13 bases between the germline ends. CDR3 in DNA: TGTGCCAGCGCATTGGGACTTTACAATGAGCAGTTCTTC. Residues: CASALGLYNEQFF.

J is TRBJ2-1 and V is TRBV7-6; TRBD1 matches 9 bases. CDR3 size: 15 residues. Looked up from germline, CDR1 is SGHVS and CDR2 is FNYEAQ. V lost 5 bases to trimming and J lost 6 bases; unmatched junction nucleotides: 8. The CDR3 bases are TGTGCCAGCAGCACCTGGGACAGGGAAGGCAATGAGCAGTTCTTC. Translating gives CASSTWDREGNEQFF.

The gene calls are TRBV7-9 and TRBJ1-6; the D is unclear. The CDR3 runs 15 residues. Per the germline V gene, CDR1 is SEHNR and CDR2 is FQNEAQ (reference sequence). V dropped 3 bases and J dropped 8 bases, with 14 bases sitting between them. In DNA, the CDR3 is TGTGCCAGCAGCTTTTTCGTTGGCTTGGATTCACCCCTCCACTTT. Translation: CASSFFVGLDSPLHF.

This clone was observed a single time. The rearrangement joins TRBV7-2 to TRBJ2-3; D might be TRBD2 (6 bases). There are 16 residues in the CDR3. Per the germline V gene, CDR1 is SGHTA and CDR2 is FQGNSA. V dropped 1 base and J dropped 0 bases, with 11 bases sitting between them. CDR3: CASSLGVGTSTDTQYF. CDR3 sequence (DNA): TGTGCCAGCAGCTTAGGCGTAGGGACTAGCACAGATACGCAGTATTTT.

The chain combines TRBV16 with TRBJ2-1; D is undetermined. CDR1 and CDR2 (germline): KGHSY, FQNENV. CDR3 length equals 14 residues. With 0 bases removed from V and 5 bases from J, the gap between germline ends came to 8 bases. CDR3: CASSQSRGNNEQFF. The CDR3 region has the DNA TGTGCCAGCAGCCAATCAAGAGGTAACAATGAGCAGTTCTTC.

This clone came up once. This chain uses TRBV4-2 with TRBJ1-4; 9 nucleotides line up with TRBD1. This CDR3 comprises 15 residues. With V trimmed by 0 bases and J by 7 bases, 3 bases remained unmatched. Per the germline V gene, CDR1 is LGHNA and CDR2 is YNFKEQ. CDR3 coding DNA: TGTGCCAGCAGCCAAGATTCGGGACAGGGTGAAAAACTGTTTTTT. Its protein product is CASSQDSGQGEKLFF.

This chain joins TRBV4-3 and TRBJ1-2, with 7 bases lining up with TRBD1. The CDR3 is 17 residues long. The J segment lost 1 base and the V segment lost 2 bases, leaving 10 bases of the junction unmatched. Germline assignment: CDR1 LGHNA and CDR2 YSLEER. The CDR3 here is CASSQNPYRGSNYGYTF. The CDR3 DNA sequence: TGCGCCAGCAGCCAAAACCCCTACAGGGGCAGTAACTATGGCTACACCTTC.

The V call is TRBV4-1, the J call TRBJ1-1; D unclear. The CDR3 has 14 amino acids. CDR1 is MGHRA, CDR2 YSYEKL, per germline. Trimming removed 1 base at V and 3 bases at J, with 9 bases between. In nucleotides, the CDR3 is TGCGCCAGCAGCCAAGGAGAAAGATACACTGAAGCTTTCTTT. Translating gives CASSQGERYTEAFF.

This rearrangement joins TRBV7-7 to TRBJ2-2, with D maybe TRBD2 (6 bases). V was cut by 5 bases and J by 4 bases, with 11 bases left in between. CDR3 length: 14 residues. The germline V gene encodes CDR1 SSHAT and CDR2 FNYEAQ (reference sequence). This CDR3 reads CASSKAGGTGELFF. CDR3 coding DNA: TGTGCCAGCAGCAAGGCCGGGGGCACCGGGGAGCTGTTTTTT.

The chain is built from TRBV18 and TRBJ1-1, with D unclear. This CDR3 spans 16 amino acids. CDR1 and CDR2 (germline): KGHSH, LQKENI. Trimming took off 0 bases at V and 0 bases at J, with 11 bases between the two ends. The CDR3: CASSPPGSPMNTEAFF. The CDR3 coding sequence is TGTGCCAGCTCACCACCGGGTAGCCCCATGAACACTGAAGCTTTCTTT. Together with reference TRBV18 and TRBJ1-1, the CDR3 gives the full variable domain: NAGVMQNPRHLVRRRGQEARLRCSPMKGHSHVYWYRQLPEEGLKFMVYLQKENIIDESGMPKERFSAEFPKEGPSILRIQQVVRGDSAAYFCASSPPGSPMNTEAFFGQGTRLTVV.

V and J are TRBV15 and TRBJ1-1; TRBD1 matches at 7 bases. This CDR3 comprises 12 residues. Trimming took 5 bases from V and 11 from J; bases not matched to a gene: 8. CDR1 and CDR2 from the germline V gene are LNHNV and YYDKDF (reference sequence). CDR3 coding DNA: TGTGCCACCAGCTCTCACAGGGGTGGGGCTTTCTTT. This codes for CATSSHRGGAFF.